This entry describes one T cell receptor beta chain. This sample was taken from a study of technical replicates of blood from a handful of donors. CDR1 and CDR2 from the germline V gene are SNHLY and FYNNEI. V was clipped by 2 bases and J by 5 bases, with 15 bases between them. This CDR3 comprises 16 residues. Sequencing was performed with immunoSEQ multiplex PCR; in TCRdb, only in-frame clones are kept and a portion is missing. This table holds about 68,000 clones, about 97% found once. The source of this sequence is a human donor in good health. The J gene is TRBJ2-2, the V gene TRBV2, with no clear D. The source material was T cells isolated from PBMCs. The CDR3 DNA reads TGTGCCAGCAGTGAAAAACCTCCTGACTCTACCGGGGAGCTGTTTTTT. Protein: CASSEKPPDSTGELFF.